The clone carrying this TCR beta chain was counted between two and nine times. Its antigen is undetermined. This entry belongs to a study of cytomegalovirus exposure and HLA in healthy donors. As for the study in general: An early release of data contained approximately 80 million unique TCRs, which came from HLA-typed donors.

Both 60 Vbeta primers and 13 Jbeta primers went into the PCR. Clones were sequenced by immunoSEQ multiplex PCR, and TCRdb holds only the in-frame ones, with some missing. The data show around 72,000 clones, 66% seen once. J was trimmed by 9 bases and V by 1 base; bases with no gene match: 12. Germline V gene data show CDR1 as PRHDT and CDR2 as FYEKMQ (reference sequence). This CDR3 has 15 amino acids. General study findings and limits: It was taken for granted in presence/absence analyses that sequencing depth across donors was roughly uniform.

The V call is TRBV13, the J call TRBJ2-7; 7 bases line up with TRBD2. Sequencing was performed on PBMCs. This receptor was taken from a man aged 40-49 years in good health and CMV-seropositive. CDR3 protein: CASSLDHNGGSAQYF. DNA of the CDR3: TGTGCCAGCAGCTTAGACCACAACGGGGGGTCGGCGCAGTACTTC.